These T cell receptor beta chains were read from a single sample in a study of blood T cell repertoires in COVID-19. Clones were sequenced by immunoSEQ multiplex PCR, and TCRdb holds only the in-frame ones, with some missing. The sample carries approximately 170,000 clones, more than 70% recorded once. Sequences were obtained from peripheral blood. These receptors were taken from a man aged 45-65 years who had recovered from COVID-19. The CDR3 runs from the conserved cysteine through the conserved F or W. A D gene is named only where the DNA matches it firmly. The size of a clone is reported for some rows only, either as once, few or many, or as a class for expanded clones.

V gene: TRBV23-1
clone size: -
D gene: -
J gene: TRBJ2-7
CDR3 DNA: TGCGCCAGCAGTCAACCGCGATCACGGGCCTACGAGCAGTACTTC
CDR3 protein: CASSQPRSRAYEQYF

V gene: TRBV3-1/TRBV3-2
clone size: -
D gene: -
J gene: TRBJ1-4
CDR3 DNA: TGTGCCAGCAGCCGTGAAGAGGGGGGGCAAGAGGCAACTAATGAAAAACTGTTTTTT
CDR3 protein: CASSREEGGQEATNEKLFF

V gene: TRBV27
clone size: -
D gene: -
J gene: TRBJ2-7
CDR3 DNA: TGTGCCAGCAGTTTAACCCGGGACACGGTATTTCTCGAGCAGTACTTC
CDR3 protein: CASSLTRDTVFLEQYF

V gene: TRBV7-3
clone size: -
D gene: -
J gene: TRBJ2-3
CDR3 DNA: TGTGCCAGCAGCCGTTGGGGAGGCGCAGATACGCAGTATTTT
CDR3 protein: CASSRWGGADTQYF

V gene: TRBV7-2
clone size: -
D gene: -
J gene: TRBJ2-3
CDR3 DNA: TGTGCCAGCACCATGGCGGGGACGCAGTATTTT
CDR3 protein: CASTMAGTQYF

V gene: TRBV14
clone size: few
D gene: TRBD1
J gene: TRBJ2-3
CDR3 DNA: TGTGCCAGCAGCCAAAAGAGGGCCGGGACAGGGCAGTATTTT
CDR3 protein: CASSQKRAGTGQYF

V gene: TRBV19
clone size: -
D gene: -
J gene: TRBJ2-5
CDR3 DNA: TGTGCCAGTAGTACCGGGATGAAAGAGACCCAGTACTTC
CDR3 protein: CASSTGMKETQYF

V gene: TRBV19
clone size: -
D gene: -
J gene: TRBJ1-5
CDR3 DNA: TGTGCCAGTAGTATAACCCCAGGTGGTAGGCCCCAGCATTTT
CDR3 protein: CASSITPGGRPQHF

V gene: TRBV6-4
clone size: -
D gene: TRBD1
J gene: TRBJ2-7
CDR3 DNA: TGTGCCAGCAGTGACTCTCAGACAGGGGGATACGAGCAGTACTTC
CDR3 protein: CASSDSQTGGYEQYF

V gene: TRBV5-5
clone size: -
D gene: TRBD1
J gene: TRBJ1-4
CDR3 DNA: TGTGCCAGCAGCTTGGACGCAGGGGGAACAGCTAATGAAAAACTGTTTTTT
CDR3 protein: CASSLDAGGTANEKLFF

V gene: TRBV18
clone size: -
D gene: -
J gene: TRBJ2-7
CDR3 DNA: TGTGCCAGCTCACAACAAACCCTCTACGAGCAGTACTTC
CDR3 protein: CASSQQTLYEQYF

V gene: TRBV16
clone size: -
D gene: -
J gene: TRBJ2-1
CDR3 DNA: TGTGCCAGCAGCCACAAGGGACTCGAGTACAATGAGCAGTTCTTC
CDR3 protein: CASSHKGLEYNEQFF

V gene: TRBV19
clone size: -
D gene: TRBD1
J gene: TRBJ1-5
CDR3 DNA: TGTGCCAGTAGTACCAGAGACAGGGGGTCGAACAATCAGCCCCAGCATTTT
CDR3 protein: CASSTRDRGSNNQPQHF

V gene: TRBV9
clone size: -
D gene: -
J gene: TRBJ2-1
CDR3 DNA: TGTGCCAGCAGCTCTCGGACGGGGAATGAGCAGTTCTTC
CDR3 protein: CASSSRTGNEQFF

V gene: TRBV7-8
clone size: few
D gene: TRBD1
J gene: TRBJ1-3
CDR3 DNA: TGTGCCAGCAGTTACAGGGACAGGCCCCTCCGAAGTGTCTCTGGAAACACCATATATTTT
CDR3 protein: CASSYRDRPLRSVSGNTIYF

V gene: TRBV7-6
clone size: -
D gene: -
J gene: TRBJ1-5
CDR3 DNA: TGTGCCAGCAGCCCACAGGGAATGCGACAGCCCCAGCATTTT
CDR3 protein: CASSPQGMRQPQHF

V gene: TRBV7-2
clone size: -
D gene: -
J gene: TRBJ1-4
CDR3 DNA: TGTGCCAGCAGCCTCGGTCAGGGGGAAAAACTGTTTTTT
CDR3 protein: CASSLGQGEKLFF

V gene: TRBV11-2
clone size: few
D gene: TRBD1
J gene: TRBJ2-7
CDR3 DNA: TGTGCCAGCAGCTTAGATTGGGACAGGGCCTACGAGCAGTACTTC
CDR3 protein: CASSLDWDRAYEQYF

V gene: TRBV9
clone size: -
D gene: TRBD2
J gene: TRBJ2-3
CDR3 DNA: TGTGCCAGCAGCGTAGACCCTAGCGGGGGGGCGACAGATACGCAGTATTTT
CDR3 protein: CASSVDPSGGATDTQYF

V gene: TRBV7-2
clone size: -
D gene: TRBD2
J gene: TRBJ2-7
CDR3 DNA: TGTGCCAGCAGCTTATCCGGCGGGGGGGCGGGTGAGCAGTACTTC
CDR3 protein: CASSLSGGGAGEQYF

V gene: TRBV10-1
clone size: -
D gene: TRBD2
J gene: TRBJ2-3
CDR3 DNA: TGCGCCAGCAGTGAACTAGCGGGAGAATGCACAGATACGCAGTATTTT
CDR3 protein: CASSELAGECTDTQYF

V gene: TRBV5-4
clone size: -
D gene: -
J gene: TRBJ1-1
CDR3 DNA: TGTGCCAGCAGCCCCCGCGGCAGCATTTGGACTGAAGCTTTCTTT
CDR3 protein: CASSPRGSIWTEAFF

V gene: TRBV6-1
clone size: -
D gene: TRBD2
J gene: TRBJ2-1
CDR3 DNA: TGTGCCAGCAGTGCGGCGACTAGCGGGTTGGCAAGTGGGCAGTTCTTC
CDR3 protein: CASSAATSGLASGQFF

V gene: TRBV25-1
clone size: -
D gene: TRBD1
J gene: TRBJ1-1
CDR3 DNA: TGTGCCAGCAGTGACGACCGACAGGGATGGAAAACTGAAGCTTTCTTT
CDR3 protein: CASSDDRQGWKTEAFF

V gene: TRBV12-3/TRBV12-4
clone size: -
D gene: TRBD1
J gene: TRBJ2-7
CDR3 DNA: TGTGCCAGCAGCCACACAGGGGGGCGGGAGCAGTACTTC
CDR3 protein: CASSHTGGREQYF

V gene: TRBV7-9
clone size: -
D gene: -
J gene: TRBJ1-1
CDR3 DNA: TGTGCCAGCAGCTTAGAGGCAGATATTTGGAGTGAAGCTTTCTTT
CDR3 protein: CASSLEADIWSEAFF

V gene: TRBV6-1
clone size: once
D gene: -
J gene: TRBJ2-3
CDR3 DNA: TGTGCCAGCAGTGATTGGCCGGGTAGCACAGATACGCAGTATTTT
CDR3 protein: CASSDWPGSTDTQYF

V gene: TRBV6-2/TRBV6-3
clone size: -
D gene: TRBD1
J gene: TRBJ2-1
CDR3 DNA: TGTGCCAGCAGCTCCTTAGGGACAGGGTCCTCCGATGAGCAGTTCTTC
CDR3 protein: CASSSLGTGSSDEQFF